Presented here are 25 T cell receptor beta chains from one specimen sequenced in a study of radiation and T cells in renal cell carcinoma. The data were produced by immunoSEQ multiplex PCR, yet TCRdb's version contains in-frame clones alone and is incomplete. The sample comprises 150,000 to 200,000 clones, roughly nine tenths of which are singletons, and about 11% rests with the top ten. The sample's time point: blood 4 weeks post-SBRT, at nephrectomy. The sample's treatment: 15 Gy SBRT to primary tumor, nephrectomy 4 weeks later. Sample: blood, taken from a patient whose treatment included radiotherapy and nephrectomy. These receptors originate from a woman in her forties or fifties with renal cell carcinoma.

This clone was detected only a few times. Here the CDR3 reads CASSLTGTGANVLTF. In nucleotides, the CDR3 is TGTGCCAGCAGCCTAACAGGGACTGGGGCCAACGTCCTGACTTTC. This rearrangement joins TRBV4-2 to TRBJ2-6, with D maybe TRBD1 (6 bases). Germline loops: CDR1 LGHNA, CDR2 YNFKEQ. V was cut by 4 bases and J by 2 bases, with 9 bases left in between. The length of the CDR3 is 15 residues.

V usage is TRBV4-3 and J usage is TRBJ2-5; 7 positions agree with TRBD1. Germline CDR1 and CDR2: LGHNA and YSLEER. V dropped 4 bases and J dropped 5; count of bases not matched to a gene: 10. There are 15 residues in the CDR3. The CDR3 DNA follows: TGCGCCAGCAGCCGGGGTGGGACAGAGGGTGAGACCCAGTACTTC. It specifies CASSRGGTEGETQYF.

This clone was seen only once. In DNA form, the CDR3 reads TGTGCCAGCTCAACAGGGATGGTAGAGACCCAGTACTTC. Its protein is CASSTGMVETQYF. The V call is TRBV18, the J call TRBJ2-5, with TRBD1 as a possible D gene (6 bases). Germline V gene lookup returns CDR1 KGHSH and CDR2 LQKENI. CDR3 length: 13 amino acids. Trimming pared 5 bases from V and 4 bases from J, leaving 11 bases between.

The rearrangement links TRBV4-2 to TRBJ2-1; 9 bases match TRBD2. The CDR3 runs to 16 residues. Germline lookup yields CDR1 LGHNA and CDR2 YNFKEQ. V shed 4 bases and J 2 bases; nucleotides not matched to a gene: 6. As DNA, the CDR3 is TGTGCCAGCAGCCTCCCCGGGACTAGCCCCTACAATGAGCAGTTCTTC. Protein sequence: CASSLPGTSPYNEQFF.

The chain is built from TRBV19 and TRBJ2-2; D may match TRBD1 or TRBD2 (5 bases each). Germline lookup yields CDR1 LNHDA and CDR2 SQIVND (reference sequence). Trimming left V 3 bases short and J 5 bases short, with 13 bases between. This CDR3 comprises 15 residues. CDR3 loop: CASSIPFGGTGELFF. The CDR3 coding sequence is TGTGCCAGTAGTATTCCTTTTGGGGGAACCGGGGAGCTGTTTTTT. Drawing the rest from reference TRBV19 and TRBJ2-2, the complete variable domain is DGGITQSPKYLFRKEGQNVTLSCEQNLNHDAMYWYRQDPGQGLRLIYYSQIVNDFQKGDIAEGYSVSREKKESFPLTVTSAQKNPTAFYLCASSIPFGGTGELFFGEGSRLTVL.

The rearrangement links TRBV6-5 to TRBJ1-1, with D perhaps matching TRBD1 (6 bases). V dropped 2 bases and J dropped 4 bases, with 17 bases sitting between them. The CDR3 covers 16 residues. Germline assignment: CDR1 MNHEY and CDR2 SVGAGI. The DNA for the CDR3 is TGTGCCAGCAGTTACGACTCTTCCCCAGGGGTCACTGAAGCTTTCTTT. This translates into CASSYDSSPGVTEAFF.

J is TRBJ2-1 and V is TRBV9; a weak D match, TRBD2 (6 bases). The V gene's germline CDR1 is SGDLS and CDR2 YYNGEE. The CDR3 is 16 residues long. Between the trimmed V and J ends, which lost 0 bases and 10 bases, there was a span of 20 bases. The CDR3 sequence: CASSVAGVSGVSEQFF. The CDR3 bases are TGTGCCAGCAGCGTAGCGGGGGTTTCTGGGGTCTCGGAGCAGTTCTTC.

This clone was seen a few times. The V gene is TRBV4-3, the J gene TRBJ1-1; D gene ambiguous. V lost 1 base, J lost 8 bases, and 14 bases lay in between. This CDR3 has 14 residues. Germline V lookup: CDR1 LGHNA, CDR2 YSLEER. The CDR3: CASSQGAGFGEAFF. CDR3 DNA: TGCGCCAGCAGCCAAGGTGCGGGGTTTGGAGAAGCTTTCTTT.

This clone was counted only a few times. The chain joins TRBV2 to TRBJ2-7, with 8 bases that match TRBD2. This CDR3 spans 13 amino acids. Losses at the gene ends were 6 bases for V and 4 bases for J; bases not matched to a gene: 5. Germline lookup yields CDR1 SNHLY and CDR2 FYNNEI. CDR3 in amino acids: CASSGLATYEQYF. DNA for the CDR3: TGTGCCAGCAGCGGACTAGCAACGTACGAGCAGTACTTC.

The chain uses TRBV7-8 and TRBJ1-2; TRBD1 matches 8 bases. Germline loops: CDR1 SGHVS, CDR2 FQNEAQ. CDR3 length: 13 residues. V lost 5 bases to trimming and J lost 5 bases; unmatched junction nucleotides: 4. CDR3 amino acids: CASSPDREYGYTF. The CDR3 nucleotides are TGTGCCAGCAGCCCGGACAGGGAGTATGGCTACACCTTC.

The rearrangement links TRBV7-9 to TRBJ1-1, with TRBD1 matching 9 bases. CDR3 length equals 15 residues. With 1 base clipped from V and 4 bases from J, the junction kept 4 bases outside the gene matches. Germline CDR1 reads SEHNR; CDR2 reads FQNEAQ (reference sequence). CDR3 loop: CASSLVGTGSTEAFF. CDR3 nucleotides: TGTGCCAGCAGCTTAGTTGGGACAGGGTCCACTGAAGCTTTCTTT. The full variable domain, its missing parts supplied by reference TRBV7-9 and TRBJ1-1, is DTGVSQNPRHKITKRGQNVTFRCDPISEHNRLYWYRQTLGQGPEFLTYFQNEAQLEKSRLLSDRFSAERPKGSFSTLEIQRTEQGDSAMYLCASSLVGTGSTEAFFGQGTRLTVV.

On this clone itself: This CDR3 is also generated by other DNA sequences in the sample. The chain recombines TRBV19 with TRBJ1-1; D is perhaps TRBD1 (5 bases). The germline V gene has CDR1 LNHDA and CDR2 SQIVND (reference sequence). The V and J ends lost 4 bases and 2 bases respectively, with 11 bases between them. CDR3 length equals 14 residues. This CDR3 is CASSRQGGNTEAFF. The CDR3 region has the DNA TGTGCCAGTAGTAGGCAGGGCGGAAACACTGAAGCTTTCTTT.

The chain joins TRBV7-3 to TRBJ2-7; D unclear. CDR1 SGHTA and CDR2 FQGTGA come from the germline V gene. The V end was cut by 0 bases, the J end by 1 base, with 7 bases between. The CDR3 runs 14 residues. The chain's CDR3 is CASSLTSWSYEQYF. DNA for the CDR3: TGTGCCAGCAGCTTAACGAGTTGGTCCTACGAGCAGTACTTC. Variable domain in full (rest from reference TRBV7-3 and TRBJ2-7): GAGVSQTPSNKVTEKGKYVELRCDPISGHTALYWYRQSLGQGPEFLIYFQGTGAADDSGLPNDRFFAVRPEGSVSTLKIQRTERGDSAVYLCASSLTSWSYEQYFGPGTRLTVT.

The chain combines TRBV7-2 with TRBJ2-7, with D uncertain. Germline V gives CDR1 SGHTA, CDR2 FQGNSA. This CDR3 has 14 residues. V lost 6 bases to trimming and J lost 5 bases, with 17 bases between them. The CDR3 reads CASRYGPPGNEQYF. For the CDR3, the DNA is TGTGCCAGCAGATACGGCCCCCCGGGCAACGAGCAGTACTTC. Using reference TRBV7-2 and TRBJ2-7 for the parts outside the CDR3, the full variable domain is GAGVSQSPSNKVTEKGKDVELRCDPISGHTALYWYRQSLGQGLEFLIYFQGNSAPDKSGLPSDRFSAERTGGSVSTLTIQRTQQEDSAVYLCASRYGPPGNEQYFGPGTRLTVT.

This clone has only one observation. This sequence joins TRBV29-1 and TRBJ1-1; 8 nucleotides align to TRBD1. Germline CDR1 is SQVTM and CDR2 is ANQGSEA. The CDR3 consists of 14 residues. Losses at the gene ends were 1 base for V and 4 bases for J; bases not matched to a gene: 5. The CDR3 bases are TGCAGCGTTGAAGCGACAGGGGAGTTCACTGAAGCTTTCTTT. Translated, it gives CSVEATGEFTEAFF.

This clone was seen once. This sequence joins TRBV7-2 and TRBJ1-5, with a weak D call TRBD1 (6 bases). V was trimmed by 2 bases and J by 8 bases, leaving 16 bases between them. Per the germline V gene, CDR1 is SGHTA and CDR2 is FQGNSA. The CDR3 spans 15 residues. The CDR3 region is CASSLTGTDPEPQHF. In nucleotides, the CDR3 is TGTGCCAGCAGCTTAACAGGGACGGATCCAGAGCCCCAGCATTTT.

V usage is TRBV5-1 and J usage is TRBJ2-7; no definite D call. Trimming took off 4 bases at V and 2 bases at J, with 16 bases between the two ends. The CDR3 spans 15 residues. Germline CDR1 and CDR2: SGHRS and YFSETQ. The CDR3 here is CASSPTDTPTYEQYF. The CDR3 bases are TGCGCCAGCAGCCCAACCGACACTCCTACCTACGAGCAGTACTTC.

This clone has only one observation. This sequence joins TRBV4-2 and TRBJ2-1; TRBD2 aligns across 15 bases. The V gene's germline CDR1 is LGHNA and CDR2 YNFKEQ. V dropped 0 bases and J dropped 9; count of bases not matched to a gene: 3. The CDR3 has 16 residues. The CDR3 loop reads CASSQEGLAGGREQFF. For the CDR3, the DNA is TGTGCCAGCAGCCAAGAAGGACTAGCGGGGGGGCGTGAGCAGTTCTTC.

The rearrangement joins TRBV4-1 to TRBJ2-5; TRBD1 might be the D (5 bases). Trimming took 0 bases from V and 2 from J, leaving 10 bases between them. The CDR3 runs to 15 residues. Germline V CDR1 and CDR2: MGHRA, YSYEKL. CDR3: CASSQEGNRQETQYF. DNA of the CDR3: TGCGCCAGCAGCCAAGAAGGTAACAGGCAAGAGACCCAGTACTTC.

This chain joins TRBV5-1 and TRBJ2-1; the D gene is possibly TRBD2 (5 bases). Germline-derived CDR1 and CDR2 are SGHRS and YFSETQ. V was shortened by 0 bases and J by 0 bases, with 13 bases between the two germline ends. This CDR3 is built from 17 residues. CDR3 DNA: TGCGCCAGCAGCTTGGCATTAGCGTCGGACTCCTACAATGAGCAGTTCTTC. Protein product: CASSLALASDSYNEQFF.

This clone was seen a handful of times. V usage is TRBV19 and J usage is TRBJ2-4; a possible D gene is TRBD2 (5 bases). V was trimmed by 5 bases and J by 11 bases, leaving 10 bases between them. Germline-derived CDR1 and CDR2 are LNHDA and SQIVND (reference sequence). There are 11 residues in the CDR3. The CDR3: CASSPQRVQYF. The CDR3 DNA is TGTGCCAGTAGTCCACAGAGGGTTCAGTACTTC.

This clone was found a few times. The chain combines TRBV6-6 with TRBJ1-1, with 9 bases that match TRBD1. With 6 bases clipped from V and 3 bases from J, the junction kept 5 bases outside the gene matches. CDR1 MNHNY and CDR2 SVGAGI come from the germline V gene (reference sequence). The length of the CDR3 is 14 residues. In DNA form, the CDR3 reads TGTGCCAGCAGAAGGGACAGGGTGGACACTGAAGCTTTCTTT. Its protein product is CASRRDRVDTEAFF.

The V and J genes are TRBV11-1 and TRBJ1-2, with 7 nucleotides matching TRBD1. In germline, CDR1 is SGHAT, CDR2 FQDESV (reference sequence). CDR3 length equals 15 residues. The V segment lost 5 bases and the J segment 8 bases; nucleotides outside the gene matches: 14. The CDR3 protein is CASSPPGTAQEGYTF. Here the CDR3 DNA reads TGTGCCAGCAGCCCGCCAGGGACAGCTCAGGAGGGCTACACCTTC. Full variable domain (missing parts from reference TRBV11-1 and TRBJ1-2): EAEVAQSPRYKITEKSQAVAFWCDPISGHATLYWYRQILGQGPELLVQFQDESVVDDSQLPKDRFSAERLKGVDSTLKIQPAELGDSAMYLCASSPPGTAQEGYTFGSGTRLTVV.

This chain connects TRBV9 to TRBJ2-2; unclear D gene. Trimming stripped 4 bases from V and 6 bases from J, with 7 bases between. The CDR3 runs to 12 residues. Germline V CDR1 and CDR2: SGDLS, YYNGEE. CDR3 amino acids: CASSPDAGELFF. DNA of the CDR3: TGTGCCAGCAGCCCAGACGCCGGGGAGCTGTTTTTT. Full variable domain (missing parts from reference TRBV9 and TRBJ2-2): DSGVTQTPKHLITATGQRVTLRCSPRSGDLSVYWYQQSLDQGLQFLIQYYNGEERAKGNILERFSAQQFPDLHSELNLSSLELGDSALYFCASSPDAGELFFGEGSRLTVL.

The chain links TRBV5-1 to TRBJ2-3; TRBD1 or TRBD2 may be the D gene (5 bases each). The V end was cut by 0 bases, the J end by 2 bases, with 13 bases between. There are 16 residues in the CDR3. Germline assignment: CDR1 SGHRS and CDR2 YFSETQ. The CDR3 region is CASSLDAGRYTDTQYF. In DNA, the CDR3 is TGCGCCAGCAGCTTGGACGCAGGGAGATACACAGATACGCAGTATTTT.